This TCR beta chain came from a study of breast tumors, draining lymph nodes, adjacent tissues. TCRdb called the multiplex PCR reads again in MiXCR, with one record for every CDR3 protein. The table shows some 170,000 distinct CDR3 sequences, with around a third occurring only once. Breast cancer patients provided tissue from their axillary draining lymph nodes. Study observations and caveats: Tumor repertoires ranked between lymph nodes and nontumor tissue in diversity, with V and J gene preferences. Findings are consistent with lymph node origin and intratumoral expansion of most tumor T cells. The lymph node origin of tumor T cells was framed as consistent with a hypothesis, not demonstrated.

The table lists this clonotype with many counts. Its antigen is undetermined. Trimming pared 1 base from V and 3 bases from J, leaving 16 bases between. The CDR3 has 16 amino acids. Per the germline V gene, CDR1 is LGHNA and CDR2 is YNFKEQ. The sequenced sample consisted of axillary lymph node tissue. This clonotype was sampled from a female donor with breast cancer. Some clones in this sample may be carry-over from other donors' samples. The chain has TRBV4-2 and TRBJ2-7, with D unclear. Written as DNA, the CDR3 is TGTGCCAGCAGCCAAGTAGTAAGTCTAATGGTCTACGAGCAGTACTTC. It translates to CASSQVVSLMVYEQYF.